The rows below give T cell receptor beta chains drawn from one sample of a study of blood T cell repertoires in COVID-19. Sequencing used immunoSEQ multiplex PCR; TCRdb keeps in-frame clones, though not all of them. The sample yields some 290,000 clones, roughly nine tenths seen once. The sample comprised PBMCs or T cells enriched from blood (not recorded which). All receptors derive from a woman between 25 and 40 years old who had recovered from COVID-19. CDR3s leave out the opening cysteine and the closing phenylalanine or tryptophan. Part of the rows lack a size; the others show once, few, many or a class for expanded clones.

j_gene: TRBJ2-1; abundance: .; len: 15; v_gene: TRBV5-1; CDR3aa: ASSPGTSGDDYNEQF
j_gene: TRBJ2-2; abundance: .; len: 14; v_gene: TRBV5-4; CDR3aa: ASSRGSGVNTGELF
j_gene: TRBJ2-7; abundance: .; len: 12; v_gene: TRBV30; CDR3aa: AWSRVRGAYEQY
j_gene: TRBJ2-7; abundance: .; len: 16; v_gene: TRBV30; CDR3aa: AWAGVAMVYSSSYEQY
j_gene: TRBJ2-1; abundance: .; len: 14; v_gene: TRBV4-3; CDR3aa: ASSQGAPFSVYEQF
j_gene: TRBJ1-5; abundance: .; len: 15; v_gene: TRBV15; CDR3aa: ATSSQMGDRGNQPQH
j_gene: TRBJ1-5; abundance: few; len: 14; v_gene: TRBV4-3; CDR3aa: ASSQDRGHGNQPQH
j_gene: TRBJ2-1; abundance: .; len: 12; v_gene: TRBV5-4; CDR3aa: ASIPGQGYNEQF
j_gene: TRBJ1-1; abundance: .; len: 11; v_gene: TRBV28; CDR3aa: ASSLRTASEAF
j_gene: TRBJ1-5; abundance: few; len: 12; v_gene: TRBV10-3; CDR3aa: AISVTGTNQPQH
j_gene: TRBJ1-1; abundance: .; len: 12; v_gene: TRBV5-4; CDR3aa: ASSLYGVNTEAF
j_gene: TRBJ1-5; abundance: .; len: 13; v_gene: TRBV19; CDR3aa: ASSINGVINQPQH
j_gene: TRBJ2-2; abundance: .; len: 16; v_gene: TRBV9; CDR3aa: ASSERTSGRINTGELF
j_gene: TRBJ2-3; abundance: .; len: 15; v_gene: TRBV3-1/TRBV3-2; CDR3aa: ASSQELTGFSTDTQY
j_gene: TRBJ2-1; abundance: .; len: 16; v_gene: TRBV12-2; CDR3aa: ASRLGLAGWSSYNEQF
j_gene: TRBJ1-2; abundance: .; len: 12; v_gene: TRBV11-2; CDR3aa: ASSLSPDMDGYT
j_gene: TRBJ2-7; abundance: .; len: 14; v_gene: TRBV6-5; CDR3aa: ASSYSSGGETYEQY
j_gene: TRBJ1-1; abundance: .; len: 12; v_gene: TRBV7-9; CDR3aa: ATTQAARNTEAF
j_gene: TRBJ2-7; abundance: .; len: 11; v_gene: TRBV19; CDR3aa: ASSTGQGYEQY
j_gene: TRBJ2-5; abundance: .; len: 11; v_gene: TRBV27; CDR3aa: ASSFLAGETQY
j_gene: TRBJ1-1; abundance: .; len: 13; v_gene: TRBV12-5; CDR3aa: ASGPGDRAGTEAF
j_gene: TRBJ1-4; abundance: .; len: 11; v_gene: TRBV7-9; CDR3aa: ASSSGQVEKLF
j_gene: TRBJ2-1; abundance: .; len: 14; v_gene: TRBV27; CDR3aa: ASSPLRGRGYNEQF
j_gene: TRBJ1-5; abundance: .; len: 12; v_gene: TRBV18; CDR3aa: ASSPDRVGQPQH
j_gene: TRBJ2-2; abundance: .; len: 12; v_gene: TRBV6-6; CDR3aa: ASSPRTSTGELF
j_gene: TRBJ1-2; abundance: .; len: 11; v_gene: TRBV27; CDR3aa: ASSFRGSYGYT
j_gene: TRBJ1-2; abundance: .; len: 8; v_gene: TRBV6-5; CDR3aa: ASSRDRAT
j_gene: TRBJ1-1; abundance: .; len: 11; v_gene: TRBV6-5; CDR3aa: ASRSHPSREAF
j_gene: TRBJ2-1; abundance: .; len: 12; v_gene: TRBV7-2; CDR3aa: ASSPMLAGNEQF
j_gene: TRBJ1-2; abundance: .; len: 11; v_gene: TRBV7-3; CDR3aa: ASSLTANYGYT
j_gene: TRBJ2-2; abundance: .; len: 17; v_gene: TRBV4-1; CDR3aa: ASSQDSVAGLREGGELF
j_gene: TRBJ1-2; abundance: once; len: 12; v_gene: TRBV6-5; CDR3aa: ASSYSYSNYGYT